This TCR beta chain was identified in a study of CD8 T cells in ankylosing spondylitis. TCRdb passed the 5' RACE reads through MiXCR, listing each CDR3 protein once. The sample contains fewer than 250,000 distinct CDR3 sequences, over 9.5% of which appear only once. CDR1 is LGHDT, CDR2 YNNKEL, per germline (reference sequence). V was pared by 5 bases and J by 9 bases, with 19 bases of the junction left unmatched. The CDR3 covers 17 residues. This clonotype was detected many times. Input material: blood, either unsorted or a sorted T cell fraction (not recorded which). The chain recombines TRBV3-1 with TRBJ2-1, with 7 nucleotides matching TRBD2. The clonotype originates from a male donor with ankylosing spondylitis or in good health (not recorded which). This chain's CDR3 is CASSTRRLASRGGEQFF. Here the CDR3 DNA reads TGTGCCAGCAGCACCCGCCGACTAGCCAGTCGAGGTGGTGAGCAGTTCTTC.